A selection of T cell receptor beta chains follows, all from one sample in a study of cytomegalovirus exposure and HLA in healthy donors. Libraries were prepared by immunoSEQ multiplex PCR; TCRdb keeps only in-frame clonotypes and omits some of them. The sample has around 130,000 clones, about 80% seen once. The sequencing input was PBMCs. The receptors come from a male donor in good health and CMV-seronegative. Each CDR3 is given without its conserved first and last residue. The size field is filled for only some rows; it gives once, few, many or a size class.

j_call clone_size v_call cdr3_aa
TRBJ2-2 - TRBV6-1 ASRGAGPNTGELF
TRBJ2-1 - TRBV11-2 ASSPSGGRSSYNEQF
TRBJ2-5 - TRBV9 ASSVPSGSGETQY
TRBJ2-2 few TRBV6-4 ASSEGDTGELF
TRBJ2-5 - TRBV10-3 ANGTSGRGEQY
TRBJ1-3 - TRBV15 ATSRDVSRGISGNTIY
TRBJ1-2 - TRBV27 ASSLTGTFYGYT
TRBJ1-1 - TRBV7-9 ASTGGLNTEAF
TRBJ2-7 - TRBV7-9 ASSGWTASYEQY
TRBJ2-7 - TRBV5-1 ASSLTENYEQY
TRBJ1-1 - TRBV4-1 ASRSIRANTEAF
TRBJ1-2 - TRBV5-4 ASSSYSDFAEHYGYT
TRBJ2-1 - TRBV5-4 ASSLWRDEQF
TRBJ1-1 - TRBV6-1 ASSPNEGARTEAF
TRBJ2-2 - TRBV27 ASSLFGGANTGELF
TRBJ2-7 - TRBV27 ASSLVGRGGDEQY
TRBJ2-3 - TRBV6-1 ASSELRTSSTDTQY
TRBJ2-3 - TRBV5-1 ASSVGADTQY
TRBJ1-1 - TRBV20-1 SAFPRFEAF
TRBJ2-7 - TRBV7-9 SSSLGQYREQY
TRBJ1-1 few TRBV7-3 ASSLGQNTEAF
TRBJ2-2 - TRBV7-8 ASSGGSGAGRSGELF
TRBJ2-1 - TRBV9 ASSVSGFEQF
TRBJ2-1 - TRBV6-6 ASGPQGASYNEQF
TRBJ1-2 - TRBV16 ASSMTGYGYT
TRBJ2-3 - TRBV18 ASSPRTGRDTQY
TRBJ2-3 - TRBV7-2 ASSLARGVRTDTQY
TRBJ2-2 - TRBV28 ASSPRKNTGELF
TRBJ1-2 - TRBV14 TPQGCNYGYT
TRBJ2-7 few TRBV6-5 ASNPQGSLYEQY
TRBJ1-5 - TRBV19 ASSISVLKPQH
TRBJ2-3 - TRBV27 ASSLLLAGGPSTDTQY
TRBJ1-5 - TRBV7-2 ASSQDPLGANQPQH
TRBJ1-2 - TRBV5-8 ASSLNRGRDGYT
TRBJ2-5 - TRBV4-1 ASSQRGGQETQY
TRBJ2-5 - TRBV30 AWSPSTIETQY
TRBJ2-7 once TRBV5-5 ASSGSAGATYEQY
TRBJ2-3 - TRBV30 AWSVGTSGFDTQY
TRBJ1-5 - TRBV6-1 ASSLWQGKQPQH
TRBJ2-1 - TRBV4-3 ASSQVLGGSYNEQF
TRBJ2-1 - TRBV15 ATRLGARSYNEQF
TRBJ1-4 - TRBV5-6 ASSLVGTGNEKLF
TRBJ2-3 - TRBV9 ASSVFGGAGDTQY
TRBJ2-7 - TRBV21-1 ASSKEAEEIYEQY
TRBJ1-2 few TRBV27 ASSSPTRDRGRGYT
TRBJ2-5 - TRBV10-2 ASRNPGVSRETQY
TRBJ2-7 - TRBV6-5 ASSYSSGGAEQY
TRBJ2-5 - TRBV7-6 ASSPGRELQETQY
TRBJ2-3 few TRBV5-6 ASPGGAGGIDTQY
TRBJ2-3 - TRBV2 ASSGESWY